This T cell receptor (beta chain) was profiled in a study of response to subunit inactivated influenza vaccine. CDR1 is SGDLS, CDR2 YYNGEE, per germline. Losses at the gene ends were 4 bases for V and 7 bases for J; bases not matched to a gene: 9. CDR3 length: 15 residues. This clonotype was seen a few times. Its antigen is not known. TCRdb ran MiXCR on the RT-PCR reads and lists one entry per CDR3 protein. The sample has about 150,000 distinct CDR3 sequences, over 8.5% seen once. Study observations and caveats: The authors put forward the suggestion that each seasonal influenza vaccination may bring in only a limited number of new T cells.

The receptor was isolated from a man aged 45 to 70 who received an inactivated influenza vaccine. The chain links TRBV9 to TRBJ1-4; TRBD1 matches at 8 bases. This material consisted of CD8+ T cells sorted from PBMCs, taken less than 30 months after vaccination. The CDR3 is CASSPGVRGLEKLFF. CDR3 in DNA: TGTGCCAGCAGCCCCGGGGTCAGGGGGCTTGAAAAACTGTTTTTT. Complete variable domain (other parts from reference TRBV9 and TRBJ1-4): DSGVTQTPKHLITATGQRVTLRCSPRSGDLSVYWYQQSLDQGLQFLIQYYNGEERAKGNILERFSAQQFPDLHSELNLSSLELGDSALYFCASSPGVRGLEKLFFGSGTQLSVL.